These T cell receptor beta chains were read from a single sample in a study of shared clonotypes between healthy human individuals. TCRdb's copy holds only in-frame clones and misses some; the assay was immunoSEQ multiplex PCR. In the table there are 450,000 to 500,000 clones, about 84% of which are singletons. Sequencing was carried out using PBMCs. Every receptor here comes from a middle-aged woman in good health. Some clones in this sample may be carry-over from other donors' samples. Both conserved end residues are part of each CDR3. Each record gives: V gene, D gene, J gene, clone size, CDR3 protein, CDR3 DNA. The D gene is left open where the match is weak. A clone size is listed for some rows: how often the clone was seen (once, few, many), or a class if it is expanded.

TRBV28,TRBD1,TRBJ1-1,.,CASSSHRGRRTEAFF,TGTGCCAGCAGTTCTCACAGGGGCCGTCGAACTGAAGCTTTCTTT
TRBV28,.,TRBJ1-1,.,CASRSSSWGYRMNTEAFF,TGTGCCAGCAGATCCTCAAGTTGGGGCTATCGGATGAACACTGAAGCTTTCTTT
TRBV29-1,.,TRBJ1-1,.,CSGGEFGTEAFF,TGCAGCGGGGGGGAATTTGGCACTGAAGCTTTCTTT
TRBV7-9,.,TRBJ2-7,.,CASSRGGPLEQYF,TGTGCCAGCAGCCGAGGCGGGCCTCTCGAGCAGTACTTC
TRBV4-2,TRBD2,TRBJ2-1,once,CASSQDPSLAGVDEQFF,TGTGCCAGCAGCCAAGATCCCAGCCTAGCGGGAGTCGATGAGCAGTTCTTC
TRBV28,.,TRBJ2-5,.,CASRKGGGETQYF,TGTGCCAGCAGGAAAGGGGGTGGGGAGACCCAGTACTTC
TRBV7-2,.,TRBJ2-7,.,CASSEGPNAYEQYF,TGTGCCAGCAGCGAGGGCCCCAATGCCTACGAGCAGTACTTC
TRBV5-1,TRBD1,TRBJ1-2,once,CASSQKDRGNYGYTF,TGCGCCAGCAGCCAAAAGGACAGGGGTAACTATGGCTACACCTTC
TRBV5-1,TRBD2,TRBJ2-7,.,CASSIGGGLSYEQYF,TGCGCCAGCAGCATTGGCGGGGGGCTCTCCTACGAGCAGTACTTC
TRBV10-3,.,TRBJ1-5,.,CAISEARDFQPQHF,TGTGCCATCAGTGAGGCAAGAGACTTCCAGCCCCAGCATTTT
TRBV6-1,TRBD1,TRBJ1-5,.,CASSETGTGDQPQHF,TGTGCCAGCAGTGAGACTGGGACAGGGGATCAGCCCCAGCATTTT
TRBV28,.,TRBJ1-3,.,CASSLTGPGNTIYF,TGTGCCAGCAGTTTAACAGGGCCTGGAAACACCATATATTTT
TRBV28,.,TRBJ1-2,once,CASSLGGRTNYGYTF,TGTGCCAGCAGTTTAGGAGGCAGGACTAACTATGGCTACACCTTC
TRBV7-9,TRBD2,TRBJ2-7,few,CASSSGLADVHEQYF,TGTGCCAGCAGCTCGGGACTAGCGGACGTCCACGAGCAGTACTTC
TRBV18,.,TRBJ2-7,.,CASSPDNGGEQYF,TGTGCCAGCTCACCCGACAACGGGGGCGAGCAGTACTTC
TRBV7-9,TRBD1,TRBJ1-1,.,CASSFDRGLFAFF,TGTGCCAGCAGCTTCGACAGGGGGCTTTTTGCTTTCTTT
TRBV7-9,.,TRBJ2-7,.,CASSPRHILHEQYF,TGTGCCAGCAGCCCTCGGCACATCCTCCACGAGCAGTACTTC
TRBV2,TRBD2,TRBJ2-3,few,CASRDQGLVGTDTQYF,TGTGCCAGCAGAGACCAAGGACTAGTCGGCACAGATACGCAGTATTTT
TRBV29-1,.,TRBJ2-7,once,CSVARPEGGNEQYF,TGCAGCGTTGCCAGACCAGAAGGGGGGAACGAGCAGTACTTC
TRBV7-2,.,TRBJ2-2,.,CASSLGPPGSNTGELFF,TGTGCCAGCAGCTTAGGTCCCCCGGGGTCGAACACCGGGGAGCTGTTTTTT